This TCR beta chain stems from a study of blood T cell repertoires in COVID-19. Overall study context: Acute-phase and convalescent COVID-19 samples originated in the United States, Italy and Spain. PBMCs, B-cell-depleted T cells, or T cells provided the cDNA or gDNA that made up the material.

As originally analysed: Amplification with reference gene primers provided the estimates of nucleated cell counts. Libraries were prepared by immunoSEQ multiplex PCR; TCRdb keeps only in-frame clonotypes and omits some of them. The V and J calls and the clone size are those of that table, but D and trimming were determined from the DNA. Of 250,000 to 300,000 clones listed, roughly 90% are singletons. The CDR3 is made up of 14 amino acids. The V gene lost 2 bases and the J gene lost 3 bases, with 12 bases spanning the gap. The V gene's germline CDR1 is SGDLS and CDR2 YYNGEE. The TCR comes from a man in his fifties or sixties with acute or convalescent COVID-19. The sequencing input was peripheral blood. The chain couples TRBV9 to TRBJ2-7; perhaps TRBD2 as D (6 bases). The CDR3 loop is CASSVTMGLYEQYF. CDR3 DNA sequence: TGTGCCAGCAGCGTCACGATGGGACTCTACGAGCAGTACTTC.